What follows are 7 T cell receptor beta chains derived from one specimen sequenced in a study of tumor T cells in aggressive B-cell lymphoma. The method was immunoSEQ multiplex PCR; TCRdb's version includes in-frame clones alone and lacks a portion of them. The repertoire holds about 3,500 clones, with about 94% as singletons. The material sequenced was tumor tissue. These receptors were collected from an adult with diffuse large B cell lymphoma.

This clone appeared once. The CDR3 is CASSRDSANTGELFF. As DNA, the CDR3 is TGTGCCAGCAGCCGGGACAGCGCGAACACCGGGGAGCTGTTTTTT. The genes are TRBV11-2 and TRBJ2-2; 7 bases line up with TRBD1. The germline V gene has CDR1 SGHAT and CDR2 FQNNGV. With V trimmed by 5 bases and J by 0 bases, 3 bases remained unmatched. The CDR3 consists of 15 residues.

The rearrangement joins TRBV5-1 to TRBJ2-7, with 10 positions matching TRBD2. The CDR3 consists of 16 residues. V shed 3 bases, J shed 1 base, and the junction held 7 bases outside the gene matches. CDR1 is SGHRS and CDR2 is YFSETQ in the germline V gene. The CDR3 DNA reads TGCGCCAGCAGCTCAGTGTCTAGCGGGAGTTCCTACGAGCAGTACTTC. Protein product: CASSSVSSGSSYEQYF. Full variable domain (rest looked up from reference TRBV5-1 and TRBJ2-7): KAGVTQTPRYLIKTRGQQVTLSCSPISGHRSVSWYQQTPGQGLQFLFEYFSETQRNKGNFPGRFSGRQFSNSRSEMNVSTLELGDSALYLCASSSVSSGSSYEQYFGPGTRLTVT.

This chain connects TRBV11-2 to TRBJ2-1; perhaps TRBD2 as D (6 bases). Germline V gives CDR1 SGHAT, CDR2 FQNNGV. V dropped 0 bases and J dropped 3 bases, with 15 bases sitting between them. The CDR3 loop spans 17 amino acids. In DNA form, the CDR3 reads TGTGCCAGCAGCTTAGAGGTATTCGGGAGCGACTACAATGAGCAGTTCTTC. Its protein product is CASSLEVFGSDYNEQFF.

This chain joins TRBV30 and TRBJ1-3; D is unresolved. V was shortened by 4 bases and J by 4 bases, with 11 bases between the two germline ends. The CDR3 is 13 amino acids. CDR1 is GTSNPN and CDR2 is SVGIG in the germline V gene (reference sequence). CDR3 sequence reads: CAWKPTGGNTIYF. In DNA form, the CDR3 reads TGTGCCTGGAAACCGACTGGGGGAAACACCATATATTTT.

The V gene is TRBV7-2, the J gene TRBJ2-7, with 11 bases fitting TRBD2. The V and J ends lost 5 bases and 2 bases, in that order; junction bases with no gene match: 5. This CDR3 spans 15 amino acids. CDR1 is SGHTA and CDR2 is FQGNSA in the germline V gene. DNA of the CDR3: TGTGCCAGCAGCATCCTAGCGGGGGGAGCCTACGAGCAGTACTTC. Protein sequence: CASSILAGGAYEQYF. Combining the CDR3 with reference TRBV7-2 and TRBJ2-7 gives the whole variable domain GAGVSQSPSNKVTEKGKDVELRCDPISGHTALYWYRQSLGQGLEFLIYFQGNSAPDKSGLPSDRFSAERTGGSVSTLTIQRTQQEDSAVYLCASSILAGGAYEQYFGPGTRLTVT.

The chain carries TRBV7-9 and TRBJ2-3, with 8 nucleotides matching TRBD2. The CDR3 contains 16 residues. The junction had 6 bases not matched to a gene; V was cut back by 2 bases and J by 2 bases. Looked up from germline, CDR1 is SEHNR and CDR2 is FQNEAQ (reference sequence). The CDR3, as DNA: TGTGCCAGCAGCTTAAGGGCGGGAGGTTTCACAGATACGCAGTATTTT. Residues: CASSLRAGGFTDTQYF.

The chain links TRBV7-9 to TRBJ1-1; 7 bases are shared with TRBD1. V was pared by 0 bases and J by 6 bases, with 13 bases of the junction left unmatched. The CDR3 totals 17 residues. Germline CDR1 and CDR2: SEHNR and FQNEAQ (reference sequence). CDR3 protein: CASSLATGPSYRAEAFF. The CDR3 coding sequence is TGTGCCAGCAGCTTAGCGACAGGGCCCTCCTATAGGGCTGAAGCTTTCTTT.